This T cell receptor beta chain is drawn from a study of human CD8 memory T cell subsets. Whole-study results and caveats: Beta chains alone were the T cell receptor chains sequenced in the study.

The TCR beta sequencing libraries came from UMI-labeled 5' RACE. Reanalyzing the 5' RACE reads, TCRdb keeps one entry per CDR3 protein, without DNA. The clone table shows about 6,200 distinct CDR3 sequences, with the ten largest holding roughly a third. Negative magnetic separation enriched total CD8+ T cells. RNA originated from duplicate vials containing approximately 150,000 sorted CD8+ T cells per subset. The CDR3 totals 17 residues. The germline V gene encodes CDR1 LGHNA and CDR2 YSLEER. In the case of this clonotype: The antigen is unknown.

This receptor was taken from a human donor in good health. Sample: CD8+ effector memory T cells (TEM) sorted from PBMCs. The subset is: effector memory CD8 T cells, CCR7- CD45RO+ CD95+. The chain combines TRBV4-3 with TRBJ2-2; no DNA is available, so the TRBD2 call from TCRdb remains unchecked. The CDR3 loop is CASSQDSLAGGTGELFF.